Shown below are 24 T cell receptor beta chains from a single sample sequenced in a study of cytomegalovirus exposure and HLA in healthy donors. 13 Jbeta primers and 60 Vbeta primers were used for the PCR. Libraries were prepared by immunoSEQ multiplex PCR; TCRdb keeps only in-frame clonotypes and omits some of them. Of approximately 110,000 clones listed, 65% to 80% are singletons. The specimen was PBMCs. Receptors originate from a woman aged 40 to 50 in good health and CMV-seronegative.

The chain recombines TRBV29-1 with TRBJ2-2, with TRBD1 identical over 9 bases. V gave up 4 bases and J gave up 0 bases; unmatched junction bases: 6. The CDR3 is 16 amino acids. The germline CDR1 and CDR2 sequences are SQVTM and ANQGSEA. CDR3 residues: CSVAGQGLSNTGELFF. CDR3 in DNA: TGCAGCGTTGCGGGACAGGGCCTTTCGAACACCGGGGAGCTGTTTTTT.

The rearrangement links TRBV6-5 to TRBJ1-2; D is possibly TRBD1 (6 bases). The V gene lost 6 bases and the J gene lost 11 bases, with 22 bases spanning the gap. The CDR3 has 14 residues. CDR1 is MNHEY and CDR2 is SVGAGI in the germline V gene. The DNA for the CDR3 is TGTGCCAGCAGCTATTCTACAGGGTTCAACGGGTACACCTTC. Its protein product is CASSYSTGFNGYTF.

Written as DNA, the CDR3 is TGTGCCAGCAGCTTGGGACAGCAAAACACTGAAGCTTTCTTT. Amino acid sequence: CASSLGQQNTEAFF. The chain couples TRBV5-6 to TRBJ1-1; a weak D match, TRBD1 (5 bases). The CDR3 spans 14 residues. Trimming stripped 0 bases from V and 2 bases from J, with 8 bases between. Germline CDR1 SGHDT, CDR2 YYEEEE.

This chain uses TRBV11-3 with TRBJ2-3; the D gene is possibly TRBD2 (5 bases). V lost 5 bases and J lost 3, with 12 bases in between. This CDR3 has 14 residues. Germline V CDR1 and CDR2: SGHNT, YENEEA. The CDR3 here is CASSPTSGTDTQYF. The DNA for the CDR3 is TGTGCCAGCAGCCCTACCTCGGGAACAGATACGCAGTATTTT.

The V gene is TRBV25-1, the J gene TRBJ2-7; D might be TRBD2 (6 bases). Trimming shortened V by 1 base and J by 2 bases, and 18 bases separated the two germline ends. The CDR3 sequence is 17 residues long. The germline CDR1 and CDR2 sequences are MGHDK and SYGVNS. The CDR3: CASSESHLGGTAYEQYF. CDR3 nucleotides: TGTGCCAGCAGTGAATCCCACTTGGGCGGGACCGCCTACGAGCAGTACTTC.

The V call is TRBV7-2, the J call TRBJ2-1, with 9 bases fitting TRBD2. The CDR3 sequence is 18 residues long. V lost 4 bases, J lost 2 bases, and 12 bases stayed unmatched. CDR1 is SGHTA and CDR2 is FQGNSA in the germline V gene. The CDR3 is CASSSRWGAGGTYNEQFF. The CDR3 region has the DNA TGTGCCAGCAGCTCCCGTTGGGGAGCGGGAGGTACCTACAATGAGCAGTTCTTC.

The CDR3 sequence: CASSQSTGASPLHF. CDR3 DNA: TGCGCCAGCAGCCAGTCAACAGGGGCTTCACCCCTCCACTTT. V usage is TRBV4-3 and J usage is TRBJ1-6; 7 positions agree with TRBD1. The germline CDR1 and CDR2 sequences are LGHNA and YSLEER. The junction had 5 bases not matched to a gene; V was cut back by 3 bases and J by 9 bases. The CDR3 length is 14 residues.

The V gene is TRBV6-1, the J gene TRBJ2-5; 8 bases map to TRBD2. Losses at the gene ends were 7 bases for V and 4 bases for J; bases not matched to a gene: 11. The V gene's germline CDR1 is MNHNS and CDR2 SASEGT. CDR3 size: 15 residues. The CDR3, as DNA: TGTGCCAGCACAGCCGACGGGAGGGGGGGAGAGACCCAGTACTTC. It codes for CASTADGRGGETQYF.

This clone was recorded only once. The rearrangement joins TRBV6-6 to TRBJ2-5, with 7 bases matching TRBD1. The J call may be faulty, since TRBJ2-7 better matches the DNA end. The CDR3 length is 15 residues. Germline loops: CDR1 MNHNY, CDR2 SVGAGI (reference sequence). The CDR3 nucleotides read TGTGCCAGCAGTTACGATTACAGGGGAGACTACGAGCAGTACTTC. It codes for CASSYDYRGDYEQYF.

This clone has only a few counts. The chain couples TRBV6-5 to TRBJ2-7; D is perhaps TRBD2 (6 bases). Germline V lookup: CDR1 MNHEY, CDR2 SVGAGI. The CDR3 has 14 amino acids. Deletions cut 5 bases from V and 0 bases from J, with 11 bases between. The CDR3 loop is CASSRRGGSYEQYF. As DNA, the CDR3 is TGTGCCAGCAGTCGGAGGGGCGGCTCCTACGAGCAGTACTTC.

The rearrangement uses TRBV19 and TRBJ1-1; D gene ambiguous. This CDR3 is built from 13 residues. Per germline, CDR1 LNHDA and CDR2 SQIVND (reference sequence). V was clipped by 0 bases and J by 10 bases, with 12 bases between them. CDR3 DNA: TGTGCCAGTAGTATAGAAGGCGGATTCGGAGCTTTCTTT. It yields the protein CASSIEGGFGAFF.

The chain uses TRBV6-1 and TRBJ1-2; D is unresolved. Germline V gene data show CDR1 as MNHNS and CDR2 as SASEGT. CDR3 length: 15 amino acids. V lost 4 bases and J lost 1, with 13 bases in between. In DNA form, the CDR3 reads TGTGCCAGCAGTGCACTGACTGATGATAACTATGGCTACACCTTC. Its translation: CASSALTDDNYGYTF.

The CDR3 DNA reads as TGCGCCAGCAGCCCCGAGGCCGGGGGGATTGACTATGGCTACACCTTC. It yields the protein CASSPEAGGIDYGYTF. The V call is TRBV5-1, the J call TRBJ1-2; the D gene is possibly TRBD1 (5 bases). Trimming removed 4 bases from V and 3 bases from J, with 19 bases in between. The CDR3 covers 16 residues. Germline CDR1 SGHRS, CDR2 YFSETQ.

The V call is TRBV15, the J call TRBJ2-1; D is unresolved. The CDR3 has 15 residues. Germline CDR1 reads LNHNV; CDR2 reads YYDKDF (reference sequence). V was pared by 5 bases and J by 8 bases, with 19 bases between. Here the CDR3 reads CATSPRPMESDEQFF. Written as DNA, the CDR3 is TGTGCCACCAGCCCCCGACCCATGGAAAGCGATGAGCAGTTCTTC.

The chain combines TRBV7-8 with TRBJ1-2, with 10 bases matching TRBD1. CDR1 is SGHVS and CDR2 is FQNEAQ in the germline V gene. This CDR3 contains 16 residues. V shed 5 bases, J shed 6 bases, and the junction held 12 bases outside the gene matches. The CDR3 sequence: CASSPETGGQLDGYTF. CDR3 DNA: TGTGCCAGCAGCCCAGAGACAGGGGGCCAGCTAGATGGCTACACCTTC.

This clone was counted a single time. V usage is TRBV5-1 and J usage is TRBJ1-1, with D maybe TRBD1 (5 bases). V dropped 4 bases and J dropped 1 base, with 11 bases sitting between them. Germline lookup yields CDR1 SGHRS and CDR2 YFSETQ. The CDR3 has 14 residues. CDR3 region: CASSPGHKNTEAFF. CDR3 bases: TGCGCCAGCAGCCCCGGACACAAGAACACTGAAGCTTTCTTT. The complete variable domain, with remaining parts taken from reference TRBV5-1 and TRBJ1-1, reads KAGVTQTPRYLIKTRGQQVTLSCSPISGHRSVSWYQQTPGQGLQFLFEYFSETQRNKGNFPGRFSGRQFSNSRSEMNVSTLELGDSALYLCASSPGHKNTEAFFGQGTRLTVV.

CDR3 bases: TGTGCCTGGGGGGCCCGCACAGATACGCAGTATTTT. Its translation is CAWGARTDTQYF. The chain uses TRBV30 and TRBJ2-3; a weak D match, TRBD1 (5 bases). The germline V gene encodes CDR1 GTSNPN and CDR2 SVGIG (reference sequence). V lost 5 bases to trimming and J lost 1 base, with 7 bases between them. CDR3 length: 12 amino acids.

The genes are TRBV19 and TRBJ2-7, with D maybe TRBD1 (6 bases). CDR1 and CDR2 (germline): LNHDA, SQIVND (reference sequence). Trimming cost V 7 bases and J 5 bases, with 12 bases left between them. This CDR3 region has 12 residues. CDR3 sequence reads: CASNTPGDEQYF. CDR3 nucleotides: TGTGCCAGTAACACTCCAGGGGACGAGCAGTACTTC.

This clone was seen more than once but under ten times. The gene calls are TRBV7-2 and TRBJ2-3; a possible D gene is TRBD2 (5 bases). The V end was cut by 3 bases, the J end by 8 bases, with 18 bases between. CDR1 and CDR2 from the germline V gene are SGHTA and FQGNSA. The CDR3 is made up of 15 amino acids. In DNA, the CDR3 is TGTGCCAGCAGCTTCGCGAGAGGGCTCGAAGGTACGCAGTATTTT. As protein: CASSFARGLEGTQYF.

The chain joins TRBV29-1 to TRBJ2-5; 15 nucleotides match TRBD2. CDR3 length equals 16 residues. The V segment lost 5 bases and the J segment 1 base; nucleotides outside the gene matches: 5. Germline V gene data show CDR1 as SQVTM and CDR2 as ANQGSEA. The CDR3 DNA sequence: TGCAGCGTTTTTGGACTAGCGGGGGGGTCCCAAGAGACCCAGTACTTC. This translates into CSVFGLAGGSQETQYF.

The chain combines TRBV7-9 with TRBJ2-2, with TRBD1 matching 9 bases. After removal of 6 bases from V and 7 bases from J, the junction contained 9 bases not matched to a gene. This CDR3 is 15 amino acids long. Germline CDR1 SEHNR, CDR2 FQNEAQ (reference sequence). The CDR3 loop reads CASRETGGRRGELFF. CDR3 nucleotide sequence: TGTGCCAGCAGGGAGACAGGGGGACGGCGCGGGGAGCTGTTTTTT.

The chain recombines TRBV5-4 with TRBJ2-2, with TRBD2 matching over 11 bases. The CDR3 runs 16 residues. Germline lookup yields CDR1 SGHNT and CDR2 YYREEE (reference sequence). The V segment lost 4 bases and the J segment 5 bases; nucleotides outside the gene matches: 7. The CDR3: CASSLPGTSGTGELFF. As DNA, the CDR3 is TGTGCCAGCAGCCTACCCGGGACTAGCGGTACCGGGGAGCTGTTTTTT.

This clone has only one observation. This rearrangement joins TRBV2 to TRBJ1-6; weak D call: TRBD1 (5 bases). This CDR3 has 15 amino acids. The V gene lost 7 bases and the J gene lost 7 bases, with 17 bases spanning the gap. Germline V gene sequence: CDR1 SNHLY, CDR2 FYNNEI. The CDR3 DNA reads as TGTGCCAGCATAGGTGGGCAGGGAAGAAATTCACCCCTCCACTTT. As protein: CASIGGQGRNSPLHF.

This clone is a singleton in its sample. DNA of the CDR3: TGTGCCAGCAGCTTAGGACGGAAACAGGGAGTGGGCAATCAGCCCCAGCATTTT. Protein product: CASSLGRKQGVGNQPQHF. The chain carries TRBV7-9 and TRBJ1-5, with D possibly TRBD1 on 6 matching bases. Germline V lookup: CDR1 SEHNR, CDR2 FQNEAQ (reference sequence). The CDR3 is 18 amino acids. V was clipped by 1 base and J by 2 bases, with 18 bases between them.